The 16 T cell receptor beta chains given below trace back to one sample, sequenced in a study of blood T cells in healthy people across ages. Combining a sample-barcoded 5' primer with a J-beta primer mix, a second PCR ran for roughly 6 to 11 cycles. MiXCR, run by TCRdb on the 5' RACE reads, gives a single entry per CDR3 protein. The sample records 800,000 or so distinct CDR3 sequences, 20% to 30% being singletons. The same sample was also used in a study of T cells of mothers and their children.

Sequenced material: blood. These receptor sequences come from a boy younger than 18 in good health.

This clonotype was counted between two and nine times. This CDR3 reads CASSFAGGKNIQYF. The CDR3 region has the DNA TGTGCCAGCAGTTTTGCGGGAGGCAAAAACATTCAGTACTTC. The chain recombines TRBV12-3 or TRBV12-4 with TRBJ2-4, with TRBD2 matching over 8 bases. After removal of 3 bases from V and 3 bases from J, the junction contained 1 base not matched to a gene. This CDR3 region has 14 residues.

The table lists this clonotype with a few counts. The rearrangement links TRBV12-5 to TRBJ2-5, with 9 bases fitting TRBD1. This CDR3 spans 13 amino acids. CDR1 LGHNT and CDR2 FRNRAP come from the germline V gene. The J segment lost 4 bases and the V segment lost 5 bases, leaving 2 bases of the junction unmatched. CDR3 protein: CASGPDRGETQYF. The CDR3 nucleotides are TGTGCTAGTGGTCCGGACAGGGGAGAGACCCAGTACTTC. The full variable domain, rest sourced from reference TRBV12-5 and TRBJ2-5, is DARVTQTPRHKVTEMGQEVTMRCQPILGHNTVFWYRQTMMQGLELLAYFRNRAPLDDSGMPKDRFSAEMPDATLATLKIQPSEPRDSAVYFCASGPDRGETQYFGPGTRLLVL.

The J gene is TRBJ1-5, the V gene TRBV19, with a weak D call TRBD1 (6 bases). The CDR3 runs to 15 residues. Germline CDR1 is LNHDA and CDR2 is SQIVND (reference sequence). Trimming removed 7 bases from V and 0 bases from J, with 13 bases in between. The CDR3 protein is CASKWSQGSNQPQHF. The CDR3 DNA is TGTGCCAGTAAGTGGTCACAGGGTAGCAATCAGCCCCAGCATTTT.

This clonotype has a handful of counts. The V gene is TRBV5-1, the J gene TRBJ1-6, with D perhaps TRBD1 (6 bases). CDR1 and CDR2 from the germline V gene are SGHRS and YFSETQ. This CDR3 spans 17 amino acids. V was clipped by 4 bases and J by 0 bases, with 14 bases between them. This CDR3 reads CASSPDSYSSYNSPLHF. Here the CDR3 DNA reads TGCGCCAGCAGCCCGGACAGTTATAGCTCCTATAATTCACCCCTCCACTTT.

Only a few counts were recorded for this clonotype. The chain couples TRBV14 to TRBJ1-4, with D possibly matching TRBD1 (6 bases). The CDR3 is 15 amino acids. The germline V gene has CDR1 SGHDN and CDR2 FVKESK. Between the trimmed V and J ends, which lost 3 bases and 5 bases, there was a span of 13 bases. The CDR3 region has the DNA TGTGCCAGCAGCCACCTAGGACAGTTAAATGAAAAACTGTTTTTT. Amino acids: CASSHLGQLNEKLFF.

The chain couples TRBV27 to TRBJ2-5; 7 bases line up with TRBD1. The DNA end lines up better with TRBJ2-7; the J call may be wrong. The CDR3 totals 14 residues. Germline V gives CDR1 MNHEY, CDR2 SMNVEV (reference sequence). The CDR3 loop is CASSFTGVSYEQYF. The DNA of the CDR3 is TGTGCCAGCAGTTTTACAGGGGTTTCCTACGAGCAGTACTTC.

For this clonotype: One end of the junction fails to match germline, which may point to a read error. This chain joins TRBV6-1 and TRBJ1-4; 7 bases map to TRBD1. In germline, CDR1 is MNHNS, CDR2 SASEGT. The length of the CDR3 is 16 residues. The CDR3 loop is CVSKKTDRLVDEKLFF. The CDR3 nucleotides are TGTGTCAGCAAAAAGACGGACAGGCTTGTTGATGAAAAACTGTTTTTT.

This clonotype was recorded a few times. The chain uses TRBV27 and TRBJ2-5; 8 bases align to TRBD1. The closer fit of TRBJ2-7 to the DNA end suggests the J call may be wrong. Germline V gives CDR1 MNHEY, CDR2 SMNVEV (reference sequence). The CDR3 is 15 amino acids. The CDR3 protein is CASSLGTGLIYEQYF. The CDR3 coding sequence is TGTGCCAGCAGTCTCGGGACAGGCCTAATCTACGAGCAGTACTTC.

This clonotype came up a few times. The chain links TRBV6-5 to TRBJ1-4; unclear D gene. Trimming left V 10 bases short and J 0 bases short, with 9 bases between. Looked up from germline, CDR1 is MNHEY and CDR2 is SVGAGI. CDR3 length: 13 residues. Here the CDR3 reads CATKGTTNEKLFF. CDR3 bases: TGTGCCACCAAAGGGACAACTAATGAAAAACTGTTTTTT.

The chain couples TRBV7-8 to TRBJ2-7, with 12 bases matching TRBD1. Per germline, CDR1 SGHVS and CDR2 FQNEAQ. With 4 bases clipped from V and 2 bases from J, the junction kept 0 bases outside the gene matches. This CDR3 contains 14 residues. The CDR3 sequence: CASSWDRGPYEQYF. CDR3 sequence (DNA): TGTGCCAGCAGCTGGGACAGGGGGCCCTACGAGCAGTACTTC.

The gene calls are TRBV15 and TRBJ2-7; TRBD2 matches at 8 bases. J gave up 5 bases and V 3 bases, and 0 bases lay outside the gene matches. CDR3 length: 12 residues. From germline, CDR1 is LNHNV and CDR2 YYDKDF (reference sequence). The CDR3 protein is CATSSGRDEQYF. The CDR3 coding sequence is TGTGCCACCAGCAGCGGGAGGGACGAGCAGTACTTC.

Here the CDR3 DNA reads TGTGCCAGCAGTTTTCTAAACAGGGGTCACGAGCAGTACTTC. Translation: CASSFLNRGHEQYF. This chain uses TRBV28 with TRBJ2-7; TRBD1 aligns across 7 bases. CDR1 and CDR2 (germline): MDHEN, SYDVKM. The V segment lost 3 bases and the J segment 5 bases; nucleotides outside the gene matches: 7. The CDR3 has 14 residues.

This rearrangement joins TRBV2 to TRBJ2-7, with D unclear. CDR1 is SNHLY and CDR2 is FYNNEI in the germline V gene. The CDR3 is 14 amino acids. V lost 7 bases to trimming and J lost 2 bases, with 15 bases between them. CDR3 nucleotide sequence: TGTGCCAGCAAAGTTACCGCGTCTACCTACGAGCAGTACTTC. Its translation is CASKVTASTYEQYF.

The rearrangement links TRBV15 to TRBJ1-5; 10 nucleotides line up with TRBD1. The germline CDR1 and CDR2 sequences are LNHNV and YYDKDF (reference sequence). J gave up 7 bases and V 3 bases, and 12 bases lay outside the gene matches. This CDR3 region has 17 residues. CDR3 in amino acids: CATSRTGGGPKSQPQHF. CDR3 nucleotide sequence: TGTGCCACCAGCAGGACAGGGGGCGGCCCAAAGAGCCAGCCCCAGCATTTT.

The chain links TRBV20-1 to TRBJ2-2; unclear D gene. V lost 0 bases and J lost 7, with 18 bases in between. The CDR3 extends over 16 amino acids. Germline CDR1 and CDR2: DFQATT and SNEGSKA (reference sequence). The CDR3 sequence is CSARDFTDTGRGELFF. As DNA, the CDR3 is TGCAGTGCTAGAGATTTTACCGACACGGGTCGCGGGGAGCTGTTTTTT.

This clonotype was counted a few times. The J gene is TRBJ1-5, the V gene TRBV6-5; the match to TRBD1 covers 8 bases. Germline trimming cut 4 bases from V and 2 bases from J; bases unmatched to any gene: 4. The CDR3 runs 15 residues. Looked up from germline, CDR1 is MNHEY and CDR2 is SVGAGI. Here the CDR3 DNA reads TGTGCCAGCAGTTCCGACAGGGGAGGCAATCAGCCCCAGCATTTT. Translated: CASSSDRGGNQPQHF.